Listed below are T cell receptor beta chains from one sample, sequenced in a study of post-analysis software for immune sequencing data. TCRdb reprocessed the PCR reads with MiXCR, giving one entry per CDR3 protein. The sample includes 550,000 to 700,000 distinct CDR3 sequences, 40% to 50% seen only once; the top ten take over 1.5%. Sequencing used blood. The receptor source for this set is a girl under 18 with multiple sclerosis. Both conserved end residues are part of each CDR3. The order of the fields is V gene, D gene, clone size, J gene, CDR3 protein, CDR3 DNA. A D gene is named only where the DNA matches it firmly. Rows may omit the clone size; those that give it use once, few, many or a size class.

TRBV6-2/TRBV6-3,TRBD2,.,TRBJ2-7,CASTLTSGGYYEQYF,TGTGCCAGCACCCTGACGAGCGGGGGATACTACGAGCAGTACTTC
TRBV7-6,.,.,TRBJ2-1,CASSDIPSSYNEQFF,TGTGCCAGCAGCGACATCCCGAGCTCCTACAATGAGCAGTTCTTC
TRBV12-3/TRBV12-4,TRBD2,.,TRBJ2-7,CASTLDALAGSYEQYF,TGTGCCAGCACCCTCGATGCCCTAGCGGGCTCCTACGAGCAGTACTTC
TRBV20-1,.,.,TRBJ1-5,CSARASGDQPQHF,TGCAGTGCTAGAGCTTCAGGCGATCAGCCCCAGCATTTT
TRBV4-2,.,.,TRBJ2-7,CASSQDHGRVYEQYF,TGTGCCAGCAGCCAAGATCACGGCAGGGTCTACGAGCAGTACTTC
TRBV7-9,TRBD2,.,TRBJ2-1,CASTFSSGPFKNEQFF,TGTGCCAGCACATTTTCTAGCGGGCCCTTTAAAAATGAGCAGTTCTTC
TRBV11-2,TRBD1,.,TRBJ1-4,CASRTRGLANEKLFF,TGTGCCAGCAGAACCAGGGGGCTTGCTAATGAAAAACTGTTTTTT
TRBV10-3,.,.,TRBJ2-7,CAISGGEVSLYEQYF,TGTGCCATCAGTGGCGGCGAGGTATCCCTCTACGAGCAGTACTTC
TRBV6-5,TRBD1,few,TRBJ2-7,CASSYSMQGASYEQYF,TGTGCCAGCAGTTACTCGATGCAGGGGGCGTCCTACGAGCAGTACTTC
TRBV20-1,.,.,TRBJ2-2,CSARDQAGSNTGERFF,TGCAGTGCTAGAGATCAAGCAGGGTCGAACACCGGGGAGCGGTTTTTT
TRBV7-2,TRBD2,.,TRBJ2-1,CASSSQGRGGETQFF,TGTGCCAGCAGCTCCCAAGGGAGGGGCGGTGAGACCCAGTTCTTC
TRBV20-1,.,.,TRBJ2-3,CSARRSRPTDTQYF,TGCAGTGCTAGAAGGTCAAGGCCCACAGATACGCAGTATTTT
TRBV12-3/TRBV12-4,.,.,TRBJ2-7,CASSSGRSSYEQYF,TGTGCCAGCAGTTCTGGCCGGAGCTCCTACGAGCAGTACTTC
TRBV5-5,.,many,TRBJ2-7,CASSLWSGYEQYF,TGTGCCAGCAGCTTATGGTCCGGCTACGAGCAGTACTTC
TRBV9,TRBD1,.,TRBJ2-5,CASSPRQGLAVETQYF,TGTGCCAGCAGCCCCCGACAGGGGCTGGCTGTCGAGACCCAGTACTTC
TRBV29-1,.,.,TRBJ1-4,CSVDWQGGEKLFF,TGCAGCGTTGACTGGCAGGGCGGCGAAAAACTGTTTTTT
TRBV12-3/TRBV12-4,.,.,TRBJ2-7,CASSSGLASYERYF,TGTGCCAGCAGTAGCGGGTTGGCCTCCTACGAGCGGTACTTC
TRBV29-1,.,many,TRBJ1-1,CSMTGQLNTEAFF,TGCAGCATGACCGGACAGCTGAACACTGAAGCTTTCTTT
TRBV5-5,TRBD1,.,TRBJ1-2,CASSSQPGGGGYGYTF,TGTGCCAGCAGCTCACAACCAGGGGGTGGAGGCTATGGCTACACCTTC
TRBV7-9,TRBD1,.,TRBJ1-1,CASSSAGGSTEAFF,TGTGCCAGCAGCTCAGCAGGGGGTAGCACTGAAGCTTTCTTT
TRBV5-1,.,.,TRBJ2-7,CASSLLREDEQYF,TGCGCCAGCAGCTTGCTTAGGGAAGACGAGCAGTACTTC
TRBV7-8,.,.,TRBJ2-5,CASSLSGSKYF,TGTGCCAGCAGCTTAAGTGGAAGCAAGTACTTC
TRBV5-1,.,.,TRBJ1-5,CASSVPSWTAGQPQHF,TGCGCCAGCAGCGTACCTTCCTGGACAGCAGGTCAGCCCCAGCATTTT
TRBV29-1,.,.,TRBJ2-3,CSVVRASTDTQYF,TGCAGCGTTGTTAGGGCTAGCACAGATACGCAGTATTTT
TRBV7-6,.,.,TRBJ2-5,CASSLSWGEGETQYF,TGTGCCAGCAGCTTATCATGGGGAGAAGGAGAGACCCAGTACTTC
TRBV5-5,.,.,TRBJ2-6,CASSLAVSSGANVLTF,TGTGCCAGCAGCTTGGCCGTTTCTTCTGGGGCCAACGTCCTGACTTTC
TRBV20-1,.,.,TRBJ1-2,CSASYWRDGYTF,TGCAGTGCTAGTTATTGGCGAGATGGCTACACCTTC
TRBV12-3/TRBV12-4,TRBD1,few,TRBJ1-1,CASRRQGGTEAFF,TGTGCCAGCAGGAGACAGGGGGGGACTGAAGCTTTCTTT
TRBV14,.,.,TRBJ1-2,CASNRGLFYGYTF,TGTGCCAGCAACCGGGGGCTATTCTATGGCTACACCTTC
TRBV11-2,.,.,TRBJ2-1,CASSPSAGSYNEQFF,TGTGCCAGCAGCCCTAGCGCTGGAAGCTACAATGAGCAGTTCTTC
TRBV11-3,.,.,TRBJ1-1,CASRGKGTSKSEAFF,TGTGCCAGCAGAGGGAAGGGGACAAGCAAGTCTGAAGCTTTCTTT
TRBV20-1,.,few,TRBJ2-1,CSARDPHEQFF,TGCAGTGCTAGAGATCCCCATGAGCAGTTCTTC
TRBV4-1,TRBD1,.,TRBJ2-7,CASSQPGTGSYEQYF,TGCGCCAGCAGCCAACCCGGGACAGGGTCCTACGAGCAGTACTTC
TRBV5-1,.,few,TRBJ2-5,CASSWRGSTGQETQYF,TGCGCCAGCAGCTGGAGGGGGTCTACAGGCCAAGAGACCCAGTACTTC
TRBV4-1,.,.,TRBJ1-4,CASSQELGRPGFWEKLFF,TGCGCCAGCAGCCAAGAACTGGGACGCCCAGGTTTTTGGGAAAAACTGTTTTTT
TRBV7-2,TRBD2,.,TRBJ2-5,CASSLDPSGGASGTQYF,TGTGCCAGCAGTTTAGATCCTAGCGGGGGGGCCTCAGGGACCCAGTACTTC
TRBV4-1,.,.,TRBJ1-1,CASSQDRGRVLAEAFF,TGCGCCAGCAGCCAAGATCGCGGCAGGGTCCTCGCTGAAGCTTTCTTT
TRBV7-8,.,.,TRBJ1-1,CASSAGRTGMGTEAFF,TGTGCCAGCAGCGCCGGACGGACGGGTATGGGGACTGAAGCTTTCTTT
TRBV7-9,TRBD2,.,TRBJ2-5,CASSLVFSGKIQETQYF,TGTGCCAGCAGCTTAGTTTTTAGCGGGAAAATCCAAGAGACCCAGTACTTC
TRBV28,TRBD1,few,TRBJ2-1,CASSFADRDDNEQFF,TGTGCCAGCAGTTTTGCGGACAGGGACGACAATGAGCAGTTCTTC
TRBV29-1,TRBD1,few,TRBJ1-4,CSVLYRDSSHEKLFF,TGCAGCGTCCTCTACCGGGACAGTTCTCATGAAAAACTGTTTTTT
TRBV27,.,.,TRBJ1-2,CASSPLKKVYGYTF,TGTGCCAGCAGCCCCTTGAAGAAGGTATATGGCTACACCTTC
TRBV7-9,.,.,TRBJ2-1,CATSLGKNEQFF,TGTGCCACCAGCTTAGGGAAGAATGAGCAGTTCTTC
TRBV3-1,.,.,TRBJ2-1,CASSQLGPRNEQFF,TGTGCCAGCAGCCAACTAGGGCCCCGGAATGAGCAGTTCTTC
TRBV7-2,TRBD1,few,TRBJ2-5,CASSVYGTGQKTQYF,TGTGCCAGCAGCGTATACGGGACAGGTCAAAAGACCCAGTACTTC
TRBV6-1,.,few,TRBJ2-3,CASSERNGGGDHTQYF,TGTGCCAGCAGTGAGCGCAACGGGGGCGGGGATCATACGCAGTATTTT
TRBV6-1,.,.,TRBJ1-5,CASSEGEAGPQHF,TGTGCCAGCAGTGAGGGGGAAGCAGGGCCCCAGCATTTT
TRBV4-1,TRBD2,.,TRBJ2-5,CASSQGTSVSQETQYF,TGCGCCAGCAGCCAAGGGACTAGCGTCTCCCAAGAGACCCAGTACTTC
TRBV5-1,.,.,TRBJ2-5,CASAEGEETQYF,TGCGCCAGCGCCGAGGGGGAAGAGACCCAGTACTTC
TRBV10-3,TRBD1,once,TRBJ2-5,CAISETRGQEIMIQYF,TGTGCCATCAGTGAAACGCGTGGACAGGAGATCATGATCCAGTACTTC
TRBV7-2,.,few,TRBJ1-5,CASSLRGLQPQHF,TGTGCCAGCAGCCTCCGGGGGCTTCAGCCCCAGCATTTT
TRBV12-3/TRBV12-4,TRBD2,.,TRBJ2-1,CASSPTSVGYNEQFF,TGTGCCAGCAGTCCGACTAGCGTCGGATACAATGAGCAGTTCTTC
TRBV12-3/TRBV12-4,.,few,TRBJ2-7,CANSPLRDYEQYF,TGTGCCAACAGCCCCCTCAGGGACTACGAGCAGTACTTC
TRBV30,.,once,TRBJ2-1,CAWSVSGARSYNEQFF,TGTGCCTGGAGTGTATCGGGGGCTCGATCCTACAATGAGCAGTTCTTC
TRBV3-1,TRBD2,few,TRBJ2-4,CASSQPTGGQAKNIQYF,TGTGCCAGCAGCCAACCAACGGGGGGGCAAGCCAAAAACATTCAGTACTTC
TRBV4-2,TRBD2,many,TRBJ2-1,CASSQEGSLAGGGDEQFF,TGTGCCAGCAGCCAAGAGGGTTCTCTAGCGGGAGGAGGGGATGAGCAGTTCTTC
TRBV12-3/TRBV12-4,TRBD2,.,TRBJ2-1,CASGDRLAGGNEQFF,TGTGCCAGCGGGGACCGACTAGCGGGGGGCAATGAGCAGTTCTTC
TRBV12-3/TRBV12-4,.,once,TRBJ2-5,CASSPVVSVQETQYF,TGTGCCAGCAGTCCAGTGGTTTCAGTTCAAGAGACCCAGTACTTC
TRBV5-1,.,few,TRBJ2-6,CASSLDVGGSGANVLTF,TGCGCCAGCAGCTTGGATGTTGGGGGCTCTGGGGCCAACGTCCTGACTTTC
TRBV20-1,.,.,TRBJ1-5,CSARDRRAQHF,TGCAGTGCTAGAGATAGGAGGGCCCAGCATTTT